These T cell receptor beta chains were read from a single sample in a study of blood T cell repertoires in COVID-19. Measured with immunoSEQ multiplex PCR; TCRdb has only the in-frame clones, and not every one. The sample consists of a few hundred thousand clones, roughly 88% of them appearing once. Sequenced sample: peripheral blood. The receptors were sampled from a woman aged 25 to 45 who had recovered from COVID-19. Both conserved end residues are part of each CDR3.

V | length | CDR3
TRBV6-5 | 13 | CASSPGTAYEQYF
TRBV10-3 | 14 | CAISAIPGNTEAFF
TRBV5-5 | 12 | CASSPITDTQYF
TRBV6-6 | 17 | CASSHIGLAGVTDTQYF
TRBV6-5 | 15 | CASSLQGLKAYEQYF
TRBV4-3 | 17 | CASSRALGTGVTYEQYF
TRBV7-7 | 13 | CASSLLQGSEQYF
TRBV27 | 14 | CASRPTGGGQPQHF
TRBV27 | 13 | CASRGARKETQYF
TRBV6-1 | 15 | CASSDPRGRTDTQYF
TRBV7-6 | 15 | CASRLDRGGAGELFF
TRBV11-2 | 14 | CASRNPGRNTEAFF
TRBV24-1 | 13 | CATRTGRDTEAFF
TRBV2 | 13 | CASSAIALAAQYF
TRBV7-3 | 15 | CASSLMPEVHNEQFF
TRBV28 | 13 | CASSPQGDQPQHF
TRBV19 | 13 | CASKDRVNEKLFF
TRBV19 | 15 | CASRGPGTGNQPQHF
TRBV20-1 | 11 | CSALSGNTIYF
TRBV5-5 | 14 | CASSLRGYAGELFF
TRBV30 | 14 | CAWGGPPGNTEAFF
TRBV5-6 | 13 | CASSPGEGYGYTF
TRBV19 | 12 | CASSLTGGEAFF
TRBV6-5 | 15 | CASKLREGGIHGYTF
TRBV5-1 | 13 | CASSATGRETQYF
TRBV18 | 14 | CASSPLKSSYEQYF
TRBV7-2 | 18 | CASSLDPGTSGGRETQYF
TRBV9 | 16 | CASSVGGQHLNSPLHF
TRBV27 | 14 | CASKGVGSSYEQYF
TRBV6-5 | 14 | CASSYGQATYEQYF
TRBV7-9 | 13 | CASGDTGANVLTF
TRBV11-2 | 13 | CAIGGQGGSPLHF
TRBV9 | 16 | CASSPRQGGITDTQYF
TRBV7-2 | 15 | CASSQRGAGTDTQYF
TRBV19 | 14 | CASSPGGTYNEQFF
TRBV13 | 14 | CASTEGQGVYEQYF
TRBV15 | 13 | CATSRELATEAFF
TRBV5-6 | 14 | CASSLFSRGNGYTF
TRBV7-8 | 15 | CASKKGQGGPYGYTF
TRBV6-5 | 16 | CASSYSLETGVYEQYF
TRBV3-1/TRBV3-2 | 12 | CASSQGAREQYF
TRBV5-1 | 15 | CASSFGQGATDTQYF